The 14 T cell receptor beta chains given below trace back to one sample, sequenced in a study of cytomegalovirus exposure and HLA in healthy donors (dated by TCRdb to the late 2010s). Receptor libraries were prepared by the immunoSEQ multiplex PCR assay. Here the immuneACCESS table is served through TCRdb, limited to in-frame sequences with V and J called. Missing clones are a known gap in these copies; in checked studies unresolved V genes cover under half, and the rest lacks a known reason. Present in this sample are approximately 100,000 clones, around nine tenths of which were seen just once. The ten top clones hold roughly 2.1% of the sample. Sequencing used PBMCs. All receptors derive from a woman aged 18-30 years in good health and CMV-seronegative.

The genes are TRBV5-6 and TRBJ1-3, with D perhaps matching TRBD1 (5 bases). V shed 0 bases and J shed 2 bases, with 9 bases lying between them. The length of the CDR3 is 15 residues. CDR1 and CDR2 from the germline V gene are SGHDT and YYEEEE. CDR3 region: CASSLGVGPGNTIYF. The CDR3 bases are TGTGCCAGCAGCTTGGGAGTGGGGCCTGGAAACACCATATATTTT.

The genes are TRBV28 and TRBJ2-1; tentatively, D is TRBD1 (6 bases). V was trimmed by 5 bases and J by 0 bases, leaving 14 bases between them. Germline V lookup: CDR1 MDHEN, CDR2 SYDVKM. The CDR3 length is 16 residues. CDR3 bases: TGTGCCAGCAGTGGAATCCGGGACACCTCCTACAATGAGCAGTTCTTC. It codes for CASSGIRDTSYNEQFF.

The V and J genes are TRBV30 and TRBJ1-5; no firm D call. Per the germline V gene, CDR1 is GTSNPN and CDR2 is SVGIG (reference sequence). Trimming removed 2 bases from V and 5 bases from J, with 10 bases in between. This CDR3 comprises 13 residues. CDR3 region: CAWSTLSDQPQHF. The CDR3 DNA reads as TGTGCCTGGAGTACCCTTTCGGATCAGCCCCAGCATTTT.

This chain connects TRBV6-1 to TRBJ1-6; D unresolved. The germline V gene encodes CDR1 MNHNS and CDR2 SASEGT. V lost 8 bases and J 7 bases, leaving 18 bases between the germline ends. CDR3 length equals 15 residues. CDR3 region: CASANPGYTNSPLHF. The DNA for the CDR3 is TGTGCCAGCGCAAACCCAGGATATACCAATTCACCCCTCCACTTT.

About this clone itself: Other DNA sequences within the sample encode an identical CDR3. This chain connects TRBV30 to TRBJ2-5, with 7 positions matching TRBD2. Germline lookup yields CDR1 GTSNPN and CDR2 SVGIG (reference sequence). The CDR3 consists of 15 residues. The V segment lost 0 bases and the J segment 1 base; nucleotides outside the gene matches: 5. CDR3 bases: TGTGCCTGGAGTGTACAAGCTAGCGGCCAAGAGACCCAGTACTTC. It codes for CAWSVQASGQETQYF.

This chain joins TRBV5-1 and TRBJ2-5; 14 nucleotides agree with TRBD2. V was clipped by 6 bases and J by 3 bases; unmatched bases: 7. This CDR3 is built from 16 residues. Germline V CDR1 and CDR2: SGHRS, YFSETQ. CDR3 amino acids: CASKTSGGAGEETQYF. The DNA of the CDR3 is TGCGCCAGCAAGACTAGCGGGGGGGCTGGGGAAGAGACCCAGTACTTC.

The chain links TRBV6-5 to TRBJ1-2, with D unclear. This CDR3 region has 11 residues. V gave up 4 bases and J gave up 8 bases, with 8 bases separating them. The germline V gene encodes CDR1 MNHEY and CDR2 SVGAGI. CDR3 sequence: CASSFGGGYTF. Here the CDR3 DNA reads TGTGCCAGCAGTTTTGGCGGGGGCTACACCTTC.

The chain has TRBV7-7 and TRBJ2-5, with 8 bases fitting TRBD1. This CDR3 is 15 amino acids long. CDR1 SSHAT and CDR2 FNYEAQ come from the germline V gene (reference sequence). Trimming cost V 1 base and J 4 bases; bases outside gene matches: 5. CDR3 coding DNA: TGTGCCAGCAGCTTAGGCAGGGGGCGCGGAGAGACCCAGTACTTC. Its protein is CASSLGRGRGETQYF.

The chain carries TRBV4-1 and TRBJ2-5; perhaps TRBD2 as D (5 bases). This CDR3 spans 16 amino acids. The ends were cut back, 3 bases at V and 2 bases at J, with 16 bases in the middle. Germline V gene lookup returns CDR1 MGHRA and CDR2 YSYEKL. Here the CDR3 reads CASSHNSRSGQETQYF. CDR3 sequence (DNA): TGCGCCAGCAGCCATAACTCTAGAAGCGGACAAGAGACCCAGTACTTC.

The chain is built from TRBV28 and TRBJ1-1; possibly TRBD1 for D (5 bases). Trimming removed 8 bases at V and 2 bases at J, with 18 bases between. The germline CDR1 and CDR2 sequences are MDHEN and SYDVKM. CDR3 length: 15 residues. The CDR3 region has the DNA TGTGCCAGCCGGCCCTCTGGGGGGGTAAACACTGAAGCTTTCTTT. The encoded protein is CASRPSGGVNTEAFF.

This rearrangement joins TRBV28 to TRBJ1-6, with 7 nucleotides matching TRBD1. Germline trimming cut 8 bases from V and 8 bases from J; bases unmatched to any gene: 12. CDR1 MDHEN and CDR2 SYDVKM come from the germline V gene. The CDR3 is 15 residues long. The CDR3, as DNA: TGTGCCAGCGGGCTCCCCGGACAGGTTCATTCACCCCTCCACTTT. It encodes CASGLPGQVHSPLHF. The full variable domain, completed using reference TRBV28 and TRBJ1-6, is DVKVTQSSRYLVKRTGEKVFLECVQDMDHENMFWYRQDPGLGLRLIYFSYDVKMKEKGDIPEGYSVSREKKERFSLILESASTNQTSMYLCASGLPGQVHSPLHFGNGTRLTVT.

The CDR3 bases are TGTGCCTGGAGTATGTCTCCGAACACTGAAGCTTTCTTT. Translation: CAWSMSPNTEAFF. This rearrangement joins TRBV30 to TRBJ1-1; D is ambiguous. The CDR3 spans 13 residues. CDR1 is GTSNPN and CDR2 is SVGIG in the germline V gene (reference sequence). The V gene lost 2 bases and the J gene lost 1 base, with 8 bases spanning the gap.

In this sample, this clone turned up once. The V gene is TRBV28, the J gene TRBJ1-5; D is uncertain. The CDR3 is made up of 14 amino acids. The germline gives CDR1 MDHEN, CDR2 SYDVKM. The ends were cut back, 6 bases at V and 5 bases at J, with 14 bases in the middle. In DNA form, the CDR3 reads TGTGCCAGCAGGCTAGGCTCCGACTATCAGCCCCAGCATTTT. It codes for CASRLGSDYQPQHF.

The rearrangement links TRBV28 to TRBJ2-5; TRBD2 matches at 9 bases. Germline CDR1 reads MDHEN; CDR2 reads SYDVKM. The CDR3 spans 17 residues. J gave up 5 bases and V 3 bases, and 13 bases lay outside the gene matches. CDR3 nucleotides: TGTGCCAGCAGTTTTCTCGGGTTAGCGGGGGCGGGGGAGACCCAGTACTTC. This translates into CASSFLGLAGAGETQYF.